The TCR beta chain under discussion was sequenced for a study of T cell clonotyping in hematopoietic cell transplantation. Trimming removed 6 bases from V and 8 bases from J, with 14 bases in between. This CDR3 has 14 amino acids. Germline CDR1 is MNHEY and CDR2 is SVGAGI. This clone has a handful of counts. What it binds is not known. Clones were read by immunoSEQ multiplex PCR, and TCRdb kept only the in-frame ones, dropping some. The sample lists about 16,000 clones, 85% occurring once. General observations from the study: Without cell sorting, CD4 versus CD8 contributions remain unresolved.

The receptor's source is a male patient aged 55-69 years who had an allogeneic stem cell transplant from a related donor, so the T cells may come from the graft donor. Some clones in this sample may be carry-over from other donors' samples. The rearrangement uses TRBV6-5 and TRBJ1-6; D is unresolved. The specimen was PBMCs, collected 100 days after allogeneic stem cell transplant. This CDR3 is CASSPSRNDSPLHF. In DNA form, the CDR3 reads TGTGCCAGCAGCCCTTCGCGTAACGATTCACCCCTCCACTTT.